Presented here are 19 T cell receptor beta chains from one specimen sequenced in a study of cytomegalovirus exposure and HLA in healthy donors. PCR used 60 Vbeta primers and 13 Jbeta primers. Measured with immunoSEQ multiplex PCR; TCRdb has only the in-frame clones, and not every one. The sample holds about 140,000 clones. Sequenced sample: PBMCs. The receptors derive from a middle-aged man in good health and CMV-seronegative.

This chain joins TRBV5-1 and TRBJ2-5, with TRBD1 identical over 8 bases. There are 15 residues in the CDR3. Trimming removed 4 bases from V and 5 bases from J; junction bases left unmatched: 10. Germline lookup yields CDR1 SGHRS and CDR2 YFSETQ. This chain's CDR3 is CASSPGGMLAETQYF. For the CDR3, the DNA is TGCGCCAGCAGCCCAGGGGGCATGTTAGCGGAGACCCAGTACTTC.

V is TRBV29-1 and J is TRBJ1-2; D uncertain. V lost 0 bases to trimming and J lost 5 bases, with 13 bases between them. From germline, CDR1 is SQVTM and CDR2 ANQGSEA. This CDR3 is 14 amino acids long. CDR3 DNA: TGCAGCGTTGAAGATAGAGGCGGGGTTTATGGCTACACCTTC. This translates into CSVEDRGGVYGYTF.

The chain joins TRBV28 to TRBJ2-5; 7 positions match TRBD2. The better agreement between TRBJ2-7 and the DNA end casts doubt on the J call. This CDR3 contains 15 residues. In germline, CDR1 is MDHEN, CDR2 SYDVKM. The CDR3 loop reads CASTYPASGVYEQYF. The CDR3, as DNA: TGTGCCAGCACCTACCCGGCCAGCGGGGTATACGAGCAGTACTTC.

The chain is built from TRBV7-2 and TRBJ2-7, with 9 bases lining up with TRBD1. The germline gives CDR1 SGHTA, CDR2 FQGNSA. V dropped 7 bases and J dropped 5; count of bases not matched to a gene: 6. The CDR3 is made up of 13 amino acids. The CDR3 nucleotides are TGTGCCAGCACCACGGACAGGGGCAACGAGCAGTACTTC. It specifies CASTTDRGNEQYF.

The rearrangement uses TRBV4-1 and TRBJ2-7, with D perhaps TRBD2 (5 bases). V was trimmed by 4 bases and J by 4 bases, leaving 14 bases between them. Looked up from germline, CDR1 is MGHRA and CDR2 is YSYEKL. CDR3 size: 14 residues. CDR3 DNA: TGCGCCAGCAGCCTAACCGGGAACACATACGAGCAGTACTTC. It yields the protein CASSLTGNTYEQYF.

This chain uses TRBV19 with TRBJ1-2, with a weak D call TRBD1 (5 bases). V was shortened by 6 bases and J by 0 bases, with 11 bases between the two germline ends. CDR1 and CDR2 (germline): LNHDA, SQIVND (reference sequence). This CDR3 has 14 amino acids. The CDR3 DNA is TGTGCCAGTAGGGGCACAGGTGCTAACTATGGCTACACCTTC. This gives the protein CASRGTGANYGYTF.

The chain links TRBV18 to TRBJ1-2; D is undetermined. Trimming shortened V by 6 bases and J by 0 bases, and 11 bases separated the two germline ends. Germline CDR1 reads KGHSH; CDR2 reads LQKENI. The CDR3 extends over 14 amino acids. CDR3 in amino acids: CASSSQQANYGYTF. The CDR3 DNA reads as TGTGCCAGCTCTTCACAGCAAGCTAACTATGGCTACACCTTC.

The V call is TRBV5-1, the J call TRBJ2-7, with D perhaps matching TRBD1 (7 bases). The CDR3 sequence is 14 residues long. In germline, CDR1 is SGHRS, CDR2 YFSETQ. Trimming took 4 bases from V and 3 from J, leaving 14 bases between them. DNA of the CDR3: TGCGCCAGCAGCACCGGGACAGCGGGCTACGAGCAGTACTTC. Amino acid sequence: CASSTGTAGYEQYF.

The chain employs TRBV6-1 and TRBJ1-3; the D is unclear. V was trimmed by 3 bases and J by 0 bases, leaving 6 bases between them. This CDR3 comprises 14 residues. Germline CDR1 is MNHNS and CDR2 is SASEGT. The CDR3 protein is CASSEQRSGNTIYF. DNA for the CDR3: TGTGCCAGCAGTGAGCAGCGCTCTGGAAACACCATATATTTT.

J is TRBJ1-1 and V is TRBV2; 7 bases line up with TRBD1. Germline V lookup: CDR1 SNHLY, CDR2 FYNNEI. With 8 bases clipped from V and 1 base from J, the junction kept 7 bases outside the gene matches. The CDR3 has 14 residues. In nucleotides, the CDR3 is TGTGCCAGCTCCCCCAGGGGGGCGAACACTGAAGCTTTCTTT. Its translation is CASSPRGANTEAFF.

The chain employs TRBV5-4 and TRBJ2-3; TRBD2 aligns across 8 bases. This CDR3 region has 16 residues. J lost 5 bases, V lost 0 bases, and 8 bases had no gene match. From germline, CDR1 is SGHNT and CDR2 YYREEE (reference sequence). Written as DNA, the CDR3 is TGTGCCAGCAGCTTGGCCGGAAGTGCGGGAGGAGATACGCAGTATTTT. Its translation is CASSLAGSAGGDTQYF.

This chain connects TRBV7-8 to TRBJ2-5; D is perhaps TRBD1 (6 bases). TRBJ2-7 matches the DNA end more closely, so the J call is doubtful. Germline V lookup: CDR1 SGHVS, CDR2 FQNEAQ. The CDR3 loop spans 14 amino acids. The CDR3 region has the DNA TGTGCCAGCAGCTTAGACAGGGAGTACGACGAGCAGTACTTC. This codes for CASSLDREYDEQYF.

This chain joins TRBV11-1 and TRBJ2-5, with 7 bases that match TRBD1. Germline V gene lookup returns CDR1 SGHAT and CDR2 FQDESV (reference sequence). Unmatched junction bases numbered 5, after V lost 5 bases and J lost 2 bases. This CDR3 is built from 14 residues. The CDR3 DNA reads TGTGCCAGCAGCAAGAGGACAGGTCAAGAGACCCAGTACTTC. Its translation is CASSKRTGQETQYF.

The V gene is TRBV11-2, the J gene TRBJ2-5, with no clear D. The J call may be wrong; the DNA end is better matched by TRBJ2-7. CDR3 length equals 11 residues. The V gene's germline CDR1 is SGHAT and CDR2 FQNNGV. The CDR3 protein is CASSPSYEQYF. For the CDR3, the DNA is TGTGCCAGCAGCCCCTCCTACGAGCAGTACTTC.

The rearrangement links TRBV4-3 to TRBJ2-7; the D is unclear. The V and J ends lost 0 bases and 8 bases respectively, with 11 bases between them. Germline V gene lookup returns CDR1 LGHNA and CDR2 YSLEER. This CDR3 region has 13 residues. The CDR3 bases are TGCGCCAGCAGCCAAGATCGGAGATCTCAGCAGTACTTC. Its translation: CASSQDRRSQQYF.

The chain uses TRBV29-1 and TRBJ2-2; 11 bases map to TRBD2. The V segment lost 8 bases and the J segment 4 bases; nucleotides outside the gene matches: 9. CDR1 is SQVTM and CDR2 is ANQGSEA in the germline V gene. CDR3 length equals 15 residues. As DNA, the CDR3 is TGCAGCATCCATTCTAGCGGGGGGAGCACCGGGGAGCTGTTTTTT. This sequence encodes CSIHSSGGSTGELFF.

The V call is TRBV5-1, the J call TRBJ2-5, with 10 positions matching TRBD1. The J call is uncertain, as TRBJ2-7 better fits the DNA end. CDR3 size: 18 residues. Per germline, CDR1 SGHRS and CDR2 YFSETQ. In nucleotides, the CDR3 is TGCGCCAGCAGCTCCCCTCGACAGGGGGCGTTATTCTCCTACGAGCAGTACTTC. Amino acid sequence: CASSSPRQGALFSYEQYF.

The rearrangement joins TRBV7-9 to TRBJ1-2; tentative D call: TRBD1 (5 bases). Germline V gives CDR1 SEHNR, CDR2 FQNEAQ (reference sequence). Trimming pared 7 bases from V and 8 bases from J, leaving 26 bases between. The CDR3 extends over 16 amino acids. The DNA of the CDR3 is TGTGCCAGCAACCCCGTTTTTGGTCAGGGTAAGGGAGGCTACACCTTC. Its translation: CASNPVFGQGKGGYTF.

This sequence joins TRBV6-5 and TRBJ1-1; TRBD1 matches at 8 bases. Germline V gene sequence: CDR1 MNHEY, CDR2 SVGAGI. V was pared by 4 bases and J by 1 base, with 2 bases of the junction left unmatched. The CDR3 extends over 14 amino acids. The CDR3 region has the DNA TGTGCCAGCAGTTTGACAGGGGCGAACACTGAAGCTTTCTTT. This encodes CASSLTGANTEAFF.